The text below deals with one TCR beta chain. This clone may be a read error of a much larger clone one base away. This record belongs to a study of T-cell reconstitution after alpha-beta-depleted transplantation in children. Construction of the TCRbeta library involved unique molecular identifiers. TCRdb reprocessed the PCR reads with MiXCR, giving one entry per CDR3 protein. The data hold 250,000 to 300,000 distinct CDR3 sequences, with about a tenth observed a single time. The V gene's germline CDR1 is SGHTA and CDR2 FQGNSA. Deletions cut 4 bases from V and 6 bases from J, with 16 bases between. CDR3 length equals 15 residues.

The sample consisted of PBMCs, taken before TCRalphabeta/CD19-depleted stem cell transplant. J is TRBJ1-5 and V is TRBV7-2, with unresolved D. The TCR comes from a boy younger than two with acute myeloid leukemia, due to receive a stem cell transplant. The CDR3 is CASSSRTGPIQPQHF. CDR3 DNA sequence: TGTGCCAGCAGCTCCCGGACCGGGCCCATTCAGCCCCAGCATTTT.